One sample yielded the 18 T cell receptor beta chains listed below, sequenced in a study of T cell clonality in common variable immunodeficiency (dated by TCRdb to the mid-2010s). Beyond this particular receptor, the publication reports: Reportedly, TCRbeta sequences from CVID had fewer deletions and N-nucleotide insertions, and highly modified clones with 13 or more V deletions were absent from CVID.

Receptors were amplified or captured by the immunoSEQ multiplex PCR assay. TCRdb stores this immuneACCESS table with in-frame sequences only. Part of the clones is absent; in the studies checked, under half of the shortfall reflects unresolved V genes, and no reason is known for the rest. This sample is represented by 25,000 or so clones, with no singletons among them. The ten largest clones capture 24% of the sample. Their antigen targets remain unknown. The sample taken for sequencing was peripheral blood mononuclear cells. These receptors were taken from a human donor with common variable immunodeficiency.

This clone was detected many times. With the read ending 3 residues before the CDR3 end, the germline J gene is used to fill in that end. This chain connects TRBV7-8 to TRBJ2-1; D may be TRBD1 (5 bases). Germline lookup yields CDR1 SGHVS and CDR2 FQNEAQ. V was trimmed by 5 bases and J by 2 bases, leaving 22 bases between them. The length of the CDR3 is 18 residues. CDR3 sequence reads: CASSPRPSGQRTYNEQFF. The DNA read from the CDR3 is TGTGCCAGCAGCCCCCGGCCGTCAGGGCAGCGTACCTACAATGAG.

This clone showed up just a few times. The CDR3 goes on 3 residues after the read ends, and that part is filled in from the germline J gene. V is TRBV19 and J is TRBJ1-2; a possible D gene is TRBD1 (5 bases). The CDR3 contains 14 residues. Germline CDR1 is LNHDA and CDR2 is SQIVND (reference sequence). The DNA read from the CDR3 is TGTGCCAGTAGCTTATACCGGGGGGGGAAAGGC. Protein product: CASSLYRGGKG. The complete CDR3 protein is CASSLYRGGKGYTF. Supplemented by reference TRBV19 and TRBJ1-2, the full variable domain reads DGGITQSPKYLFRKEGQNVTLSCEQNLNHDAMYWYRQDPGQGLRLIYYSQIVNDFQKGDIAEGYSVSREKKESFPLTVTSAQKNPTAFYLCASSLYRGGKGYTFGSGTRLTVV.

CDR3 DNA (partial): TGCGCCAGCAGCCCTATAGCGGGAGAGTCTTATACG. Encoded protein: CASSPIAGESYT. The whole CDR3 sequence reads CASSPIAGESYTQYF. The V and J genes are TRBV5-1 and TRBJ2-3; 9 bases are a match to TRBD2. The missing CDR3 end, 3 residues past where the read stops, is filled in from the germline J gene. The CDR3 loop spans 15 amino acids. The J segment lost 7 bases and the V segment lost 4 bases, leaving 10 bases of the junction unmatched. Germline assignment: CDR1 SGHRS and CDR2 YFSETQ. Full variable domain (rest looked up from reference TRBV5-1 and TRBJ2-3): KAGVTQTPRYLIKTRGQQVTLSCSPISGHRSVSWYQQTPGQGLQFLFEYFSETQRNKGNFPGRFSGRQFSNSRSEMNVSTLELGDSALYLCASSPIAGESYTQYFGPGTRLTVL.

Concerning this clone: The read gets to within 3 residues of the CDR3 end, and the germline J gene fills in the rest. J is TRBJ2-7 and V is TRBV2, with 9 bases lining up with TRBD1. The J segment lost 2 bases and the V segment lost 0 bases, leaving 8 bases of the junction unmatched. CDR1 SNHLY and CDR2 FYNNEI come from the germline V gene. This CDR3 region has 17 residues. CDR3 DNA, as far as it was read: TGTGCCAGCAGTGAAGCGTTACCGGGACAGGGACCCTACGAG. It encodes CASSEALPGQGPYE. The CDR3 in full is CASSEALPGQGPYEQYF.

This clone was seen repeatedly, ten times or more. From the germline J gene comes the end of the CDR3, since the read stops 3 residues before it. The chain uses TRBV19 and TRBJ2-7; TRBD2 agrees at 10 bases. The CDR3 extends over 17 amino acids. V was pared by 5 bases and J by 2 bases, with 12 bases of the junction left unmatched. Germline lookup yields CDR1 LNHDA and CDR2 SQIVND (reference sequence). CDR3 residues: CASSPAGLAKATYEQYF. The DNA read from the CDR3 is TGTGCCAGTAGTCCCGCGGGACTAGCGAAAGCAACCTACGAG.

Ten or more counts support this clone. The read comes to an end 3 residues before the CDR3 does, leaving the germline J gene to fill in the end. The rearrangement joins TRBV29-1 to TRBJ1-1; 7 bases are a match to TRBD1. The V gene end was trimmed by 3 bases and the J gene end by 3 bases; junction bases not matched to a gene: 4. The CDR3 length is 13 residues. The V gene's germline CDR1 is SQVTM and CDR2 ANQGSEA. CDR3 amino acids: CSVEGQPDTEAFF. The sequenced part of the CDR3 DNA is TGCAGCGTTGAGGGACAGCCAGACACTGAA. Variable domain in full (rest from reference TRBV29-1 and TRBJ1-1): SAVISQKPSRDICQRGTSLTIQCQVDSQVTMMFWYRQQPGQSLTLIATANQGSEATYESGFVIDKFPISRPNLTFSTLTVSNMSPEDSSIYLCSVEGQPDTEAFFGQGTRLTVV.

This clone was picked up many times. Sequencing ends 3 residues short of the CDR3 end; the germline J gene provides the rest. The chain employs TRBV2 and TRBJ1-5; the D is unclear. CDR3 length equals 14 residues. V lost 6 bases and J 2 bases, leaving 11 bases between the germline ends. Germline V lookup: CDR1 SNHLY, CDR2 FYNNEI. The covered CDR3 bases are TGTGCCAGCAGCGTCGAGAGGGGCAATCAGCCC. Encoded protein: CASSVERGNQP. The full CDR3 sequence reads CASSVERGNQPQHF.

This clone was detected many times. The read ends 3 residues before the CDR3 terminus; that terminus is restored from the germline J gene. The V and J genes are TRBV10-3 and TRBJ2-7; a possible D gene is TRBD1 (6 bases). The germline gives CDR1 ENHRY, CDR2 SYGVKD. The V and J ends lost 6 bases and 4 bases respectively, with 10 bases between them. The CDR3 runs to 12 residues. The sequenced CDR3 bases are TGTGCCATCAGCGGACAGAATTACGAG. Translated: CAISGQNYE. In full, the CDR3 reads CAISGQNYEQYF.

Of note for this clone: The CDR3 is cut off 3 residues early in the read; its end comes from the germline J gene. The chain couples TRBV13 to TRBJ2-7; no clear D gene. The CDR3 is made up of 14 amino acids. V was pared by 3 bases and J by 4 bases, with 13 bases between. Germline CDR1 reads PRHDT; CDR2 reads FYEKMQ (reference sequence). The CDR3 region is CASSFSYPKYEQYF. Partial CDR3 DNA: TGTGCCAGCAGCTTTTCCTATCCCAAATACGAG.

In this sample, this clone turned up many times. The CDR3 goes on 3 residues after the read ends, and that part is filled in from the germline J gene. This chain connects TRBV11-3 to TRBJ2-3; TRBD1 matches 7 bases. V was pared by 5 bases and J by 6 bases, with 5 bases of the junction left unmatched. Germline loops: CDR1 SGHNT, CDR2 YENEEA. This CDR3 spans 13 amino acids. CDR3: CASSRWDSDTQYF. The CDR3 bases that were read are TGTGCCAGCAGCCGGTGGGACAGCGATACG.

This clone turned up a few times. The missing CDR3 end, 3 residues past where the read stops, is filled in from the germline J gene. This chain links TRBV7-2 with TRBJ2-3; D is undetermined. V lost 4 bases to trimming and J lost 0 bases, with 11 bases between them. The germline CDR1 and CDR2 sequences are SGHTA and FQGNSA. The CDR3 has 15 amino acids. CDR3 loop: CASSSHGSSTDTQYF. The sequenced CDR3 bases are TGTGCCAGCAGCTCCCACGGGTCCAGCACAGATACG.

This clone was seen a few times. The covered CDR3 bases are TGCAGTGCTAGCGGACCAGGGCGGAGCCCTGAA. This encodes CSASGPGRSPE. The full CDR3 protein is CSASGPGRSPEAFF. The chain links TRBV20-1 to TRBJ1-1; D perhaps matches TRBD1 (5 bases). Read coverage stops 3 residues before the CDR3 terminus; the germline J gene supplies the remainder. The CDR3 sequence is 14 residues long. Between the trimmed V and J ends, which lost 3 bases and 6 bases, there was a span of 17 bases. Germline CDR1 is DFQATT and CDR2 is SNEGSKA (reference sequence).

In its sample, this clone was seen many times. The sequenced CDR3 bases are TGCGCCAGCATGGTGACTAGCTCATCGGAGACC. Amino acids: CASMVTSSSET. The full-length CDR3 reads as CASMVTSSSETQYF. The V and J genes are TRBV5-1 and TRBJ2-5; 7 nucleotides line up with TRBD2. The read falls 3 residues short of the CDR3 end, and the missing part is taken from the germline J gene. The J segment lost 5 bases and the V segment lost 6 bases, leaving 10 bases of the junction unmatched. The CDR3 runs 14 residues. The germline CDR1 and CDR2 sequences are SGHRS and YFSETQ.

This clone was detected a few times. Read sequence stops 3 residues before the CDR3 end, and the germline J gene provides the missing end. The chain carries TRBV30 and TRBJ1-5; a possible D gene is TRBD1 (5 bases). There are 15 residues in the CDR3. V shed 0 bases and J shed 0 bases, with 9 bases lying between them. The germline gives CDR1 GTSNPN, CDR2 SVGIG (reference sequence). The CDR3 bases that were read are TGTGCCTGGAGTGTAACCACAGGTAGCAATCAGCCC. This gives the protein CAWSVTTGSNQP. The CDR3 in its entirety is CAWSVTTGSNQPQHF.

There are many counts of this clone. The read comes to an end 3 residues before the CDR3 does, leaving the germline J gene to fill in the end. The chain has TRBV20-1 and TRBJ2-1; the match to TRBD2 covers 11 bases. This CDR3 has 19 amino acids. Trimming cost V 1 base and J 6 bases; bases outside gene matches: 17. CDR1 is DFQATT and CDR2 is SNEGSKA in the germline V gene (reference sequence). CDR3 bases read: TGCAGTGCTAGAGGAGGTGTTGGAACTAGCGGGAGCGTTGGCAATGAG. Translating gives CSARGGVGTSGSVGNE. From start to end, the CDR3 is CSARGGVGTSGSVGNEQFF.

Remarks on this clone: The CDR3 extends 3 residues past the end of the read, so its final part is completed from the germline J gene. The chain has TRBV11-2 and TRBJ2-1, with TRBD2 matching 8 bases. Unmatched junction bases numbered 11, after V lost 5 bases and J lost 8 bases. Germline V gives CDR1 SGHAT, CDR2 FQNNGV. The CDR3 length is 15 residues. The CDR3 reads CASSQRTGTRDEQFF. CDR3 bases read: TGTGCCAGCAGCCAGCGAACCGGGACTAGAGATGAG.

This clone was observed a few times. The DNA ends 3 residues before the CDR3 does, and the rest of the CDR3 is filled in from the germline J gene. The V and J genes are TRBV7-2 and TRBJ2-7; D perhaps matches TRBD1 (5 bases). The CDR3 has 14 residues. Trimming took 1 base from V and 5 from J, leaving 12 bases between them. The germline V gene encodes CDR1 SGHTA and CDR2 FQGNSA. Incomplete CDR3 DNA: TGTGCCAGCAGCTTAGAAGGCAGGGTGAACGAG. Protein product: CASSLEGRVNE. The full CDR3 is CASSLEGRVNEQYF.

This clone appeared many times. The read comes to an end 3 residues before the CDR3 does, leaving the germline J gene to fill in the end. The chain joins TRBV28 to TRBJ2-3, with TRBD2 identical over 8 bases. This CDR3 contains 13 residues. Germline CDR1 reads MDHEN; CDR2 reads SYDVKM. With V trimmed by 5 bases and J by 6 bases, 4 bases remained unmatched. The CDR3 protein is CASSGTSSDTQYF. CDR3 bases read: TGTGCCAGCAGTGGGACTAGTTCGGATACG.